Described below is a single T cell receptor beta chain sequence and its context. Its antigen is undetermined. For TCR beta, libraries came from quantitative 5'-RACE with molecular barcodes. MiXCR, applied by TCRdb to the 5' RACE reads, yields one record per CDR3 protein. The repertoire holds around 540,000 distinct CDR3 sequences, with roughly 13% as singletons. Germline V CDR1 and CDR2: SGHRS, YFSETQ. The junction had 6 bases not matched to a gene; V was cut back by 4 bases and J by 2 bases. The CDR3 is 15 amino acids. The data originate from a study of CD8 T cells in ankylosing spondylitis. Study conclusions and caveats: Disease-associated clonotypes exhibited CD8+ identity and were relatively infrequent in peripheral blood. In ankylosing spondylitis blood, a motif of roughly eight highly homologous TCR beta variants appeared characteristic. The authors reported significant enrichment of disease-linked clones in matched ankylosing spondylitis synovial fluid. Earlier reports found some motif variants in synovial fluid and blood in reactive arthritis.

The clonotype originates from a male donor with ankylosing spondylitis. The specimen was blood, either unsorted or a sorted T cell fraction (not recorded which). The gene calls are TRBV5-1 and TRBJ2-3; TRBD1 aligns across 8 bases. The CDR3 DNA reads TGCGCCAGCAGCCAACAGGGGGTGTCCACAGATACGCAGTATTTT. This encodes CASSQQGVSTDTQYF.